The 28 T cell receptor beta chains below were found in one sample sequenced in a study of CD8+CD57+ T cells in acquired aplastic anemia. The template used for profiling TCR beta VDJ and CDR3 was genomic DNA. Via MiXCR, TCRdb re-called the reads, giving one row per CDR3 protein. This sample carries around 180,000 distinct CDR3 sequences, 48% of them seen once, and the ten largest clones take roughly 13%. Flow cytometry had shown expanded CD8+CD57+ cells in the patients chosen for sequencing. The specimen sequenced was sorted CD4+, CD8+, or CD8+CD57+ T cells (not recorded which) from PBMCs. The receptors here all came from a human donor with aplastic anemia.

About this clonotype: Being one base from a much bigger clone, this may be a read error. The rearrangement joins TRBV9 to TRBJ2-1; 8 bases fit TRBD2. CDR3 size: 14 residues. Germline assignment: CDR1 SGDLS and CDR2 YYNGEE. In DNA form, the CDR3 reads TGTGCCAGCGGCCTTAGCGGGGCCTACAATGAGCAGCTCTTC. It yields the protein CASGLSGAYNEQLF.

The rearrangement joins TRBV19 to TRBJ2-1, with 10 nucleotides matching TRBD2. The CDR3 contains 15 residues. Germline CDR1 reads LNHDA; CDR2 reads SQIVND (reference sequence). J was trimmed by 7 bases and V by 5 bases; bases with no gene match: 8. The CDR3 loop reads CASSRSGRAVNEQFF. Here the CDR3 DNA reads TGTGCCAGTAGTCGAAGCGGGAGGGCCGTTAATGAGCAGTTCTTC.

This chain connects TRBV2 to TRBJ2-7; the match to TRBD2 covers 8 bases. The CDR3 covers 15 residues. Germline V lookup: CDR1 SNHLY, CDR2 FYNNEI. With V trimmed by 6 bases and J by 5 bases, 12 bases remained unmatched. As DNA, the CDR3 is TGTGCCAGCAGCCCCAAAGCGGGAGTTTCGCACGAGCAGTACTTC. It encodes CASSPKAGVSHEQYF. The full variable domain, its missing parts supplied by reference TRBV2 and TRBJ2-7, is EPEVTQTPSHQVTQMGQEVILRCVPISNHLYFYWYRQILGQKVEFLVSFYNNEISEKSEIFDDQFSVERPDGSNFTLKIRSTKLEDSAMYFCASSPKAGVSHEQYFGPGTRLTVT.

This chain links TRBV10-3 with TRBJ1-2; D is ambiguous. V was clipped by 3 bases and J by 4 bases, with 21 bases between them. CDR3 length: 17 amino acids. The V gene's germline CDR1 is ENHRY and CDR2 SYGVKD. CDR3 nucleotide sequence: TGTGCCATCAGTGACTTGGTGGCGCCAACAACGACCTATGGCTACACCTTC. It yields the protein CAISDLVAPTTTYGYTF.

This clonotype turned up a few times. This chain connects TRBV25-1 to TRBJ1-4; D uncertain. V lost 5 bases and J 7 bases, leaving 11 bases between the germline ends. The CDR3 sequence is 13 residues long. Germline V gives CDR1 MGHDK, CDR2 SYGVNS. The CDR3 sequence is CASSTELTEKLFF. The CDR3 nucleotides read TGTGCCAGCAGTACCGAACTGACTGAAAAACTGTTTTTT.

This clonotype was detected only a few times. The gene calls are TRBV2 and TRBJ2-5, with TRBD2 as a possible D gene (6 bases). The CDR3 runs to 13 residues. Germline V gene data show CDR1 as SNHLY and CDR2 as FYNNEI. V was trimmed by 2 bases and J by 4 bases, leaving 8 bases between them. The CDR3 DNA reads TGTGCCAGCAGTGAACTAGCGCGAGAGACCCAGTACTTC. This translates into CASSELARETQYF.

The CDR3 sequence is CASNTAAGADTDTQYF. The CDR3 DNA reads TGTGCCAGCAACACCGCCGCAGGGGCCGACACAGATACGCAGTATTTT. V and J are TRBV28 and TRBJ2-3, with a weak D call TRBD1 (6 bases). Trimming shortened V by 7 bases and J by 2 bases, and 19 bases separated the two germline ends. Germline values: CDR1 MDHEN, CDR2 SYDVKM. The CDR3 loop spans 16 amino acids.

This clonotype was counted at least ten times. This sequence joins TRBV5-1 and TRBJ1-1, with 9 bases aligning to TRBD1. With V trimmed by 4 bases and J by 1 base, 5 bases remained unmatched. CDR1 and CDR2 (germline): SGHRS, YFSETQ. The CDR3 has 15 amino acids. The CDR3 spells CASSPGGQGNTEAFF. For the CDR3, the DNA is TGCGCCAGCAGCCCGGGGGGACAGGGGAACACTGAAGCTTTCTTT.

The chain combines TRBV6-1 with TRBJ1-5, with unresolved D. V lost 7 bases and J 4 bases, leaving 11 bases between the germline ends. The CDR3 has 13 residues. From germline, CDR1 is MNHNS and CDR2 SASEGT. This CDR3 is CASTQTRNQPQHF. CDR3 nucleotide sequence: TGTGCCAGCACTCAAACTAGGAATCAGCCCCAGCATTTT.

This clonotype came up a few times. A much larger clone differs by one base, so this may be a read error. This CDR3 fails to terminate in the conserved phenylalanine or tryptophan, so it likely reflects a read error. This chain links TRBV2 with TRBJ2-7, with D possibly called TRBD1 or TRBD2 (5 bases each). The germline V gene encodes CDR1 SNHLY and CDR2 FYNNEI. CDR3 length equals 13 residues. With 5 bases removed from V and 2 bases from J, the gap between germline ends came to 10 bases. CDR3 residues: CASSRDRPYEQYL. CDR3 nucleotide sequence: TGTGCCAGCAGTAGGGACCGTCCCTACGAGCAGTACCTC.

This clonotype was detected only a few times. The chain combines TRBV2 with TRBJ1-1, with D possibly TRBD1 on 5 matching bases. V was trimmed by 10 bases and J by 10 bases, leaving 16 bases between them. The V gene's germline CDR1 is SNHLY and CDR2 FYNNEI. The CDR3 runs 11 residues. Here the CDR3 reads CATPRGSGAFF. The CDR3 nucleotides read TGTGCCACCCCTCGGGGCAGTGGAGCTTTCTTT.

This chain links TRBV2 with TRBJ1-3; D possibly corresponds to TRBD1 (5 bases). CDR1 and CDR2 from the germline V gene are SNHLY and FYNNEI. There are 15 residues in the CDR3. Trimming cost V 6 bases and J 3 bases, with 15 bases left between them. The CDR3 loop reads CASRGKQVLGNTIYF. The CDR3 nucleotides read TGTGCCAGCAGGGGGAAACAGGTGCTTGGAAACACCATATATTTT.

This chain joins TRBV15 and TRBJ2-7; D is possibly TRBD1 (6 bases). Germline V gene data show CDR1 as LNHNV and CDR2 as YYDKDF (reference sequence). This CDR3 contains 15 residues. Trimming removed 3 bases at V and 1 base at J, with 13 bases between. DNA of the CDR3: TGTGCCACCAGCAGTGGGCAGGGGATATCCTACGAGCAGTACTTC. Its translation: CATSSGQGISYEQYF.

This clonotype has at least ten counts. This rearrangement joins TRBV5-8 to TRBJ2-7, with TRBD1 identical over 7 bases. Germline V gives CDR1 SGHTS, CDR2 YDEGEE. V shed 4 bases and J 2 bases; nucleotides not matched to a gene: 3. The CDR3 consists of 13 residues. The CDR3 DNA reads TGTGCCAGCAGCGGTGGACAGGCCTACGAGCAGTACTTC. It specifies CASSGGQAYEQYF.

This clonotype showed up just once. This CDR3 is missing its conserved last phenylalanine or tryptophan, likely due to a read error. V usage is TRBV19 and J usage is TRBJ2-1; the match to TRBD2 covers 12 bases. CDR1 and CDR2 (germline): LNHDA, SQIVND (reference sequence). V lost 6 bases to trimming and J lost 8 bases; unmatched junction nucleotides: 14. This CDR3 spans 17 amino acids. The CDR3 is CASRNLQTSGRRDEQFS. CDR3 nucleotides: TGTGCCAGTAGGAACCTCCAGACTAGCGGGAGAAGGGATGAGCAGTTCTCC.

This clonotype has only a few counts. The chain couples TRBV7-2 to TRBJ2-3; 12 positions agree with TRBD2. CDR1 is SGHTA, CDR2 FQGNSA, per germline. This CDR3 is 18 amino acids long. After removal of 1 base from V and 2 bases from J, the junction contained 7 bases not matched to a gene. The CDR3 DNA sequence: TGTGCCAGCAGCTTAGGGCGGGCTAGCGGGGGGGCCACAGATACGCAGTATTTT. Protein: CASSLGRASGGATDTQYF.

This clonotype was seen once. This sequence joins TRBV29-1 and TRBJ2-3; TRBD1 agrees at 7 bases. Germline V gives CDR1 SQVTM, CDR2 ANQGSEA. The CDR3 is 12 amino acids. The trim removed 7 bases at V and 4 bases at J, leaving 5 bases unmatched. The CDR3 nucleotides are TGCAGCGCGACAGGGCGGCCAGATACGCAGTATTTT. Translated, it gives CSATGRPDTQYF.

V is TRBV12-3 or TRBV12-4 and J is TRBJ2-1; 8 bases map to TRBD2. The junction had 7 bases not matched to a gene; V was cut back by 6 bases and J by 3 bases. This CDR3 has 15 amino acids. CDR3 nucleotides: TGTGCCAGCAGAAGGGGTAGCGGGATCTACAATGAGCAGTTCTTC. It is translated as CASRRGSGIYNEQFF.

This clonotype has a count of ten or more. The chain has TRBV6-6 and TRBJ2-7; D could derive from TRBD1 or TRBD2 (5 bases each). CDR3 length: 14 amino acids. Germline V CDR1 and CDR2: MNHNY, SVGAGI (reference sequence). The ends were cut back, 5 bases at V and 2 bases at J, with 13 bases in the middle. The CDR3 sequence: CASSNGDGPYEQYF. CDR3 nucleotides: TGTGCCAGCAGTAACGGGGACGGGCCCTACGAGCAGTACTTC.

The rearrangement links TRBV25-1 to TRBJ1-1, with D tentatively TRBD1 (6 bases). CDR1 is MGHDK, CDR2 SYGVNS, per germline. This CDR3 has 15 residues. With 0 bases removed from V and 6 bases from J, the gap between germline ends came to 14 bases. Here the CDR3 reads CASSEYWGAGAEAFF. The CDR3 bases are TGTGCCAGCAGTGAATATTGGGGGGCGGGTGCTGAAGCTTTCTTT.

The sample holds one count of this clonotype. V and J are TRBV5-1 and TRBJ2-3; weak D call: TRBD2 (5 bases). The CDR3 sequence is 16 residues long. V lost 4 bases and J lost 6, with 21 bases in between. Germline CDR1 reads SGHRS; CDR2 reads YFSETQ. The CDR3 nucleotides are TGCGCCAGCAGCCCACTTAGCGTTGACCCTCGGGATACGCAGTATTTT. Its protein product is CASSPLSVDPRDTQYF.

V gene TRBV19 combines with J gene TRBJ1-5, with D tentatively TRBD1 (5 bases). The CDR3 has 15 amino acids. CDR1 LNHDA and CDR2 SQIVND come from the germline V gene (reference sequence). V was shortened by 3 bases and J by 0 bases, with 9 bases between the two germline ends. CDR3 coding DNA: TGTGCCAGTAGTATCTGGGGGGTTAGCAATCAGCCCCAGCATTTT. It translates to CASSIWGVSNQPQHF.

This clonotype was counted at least ten times. This chain uses TRBV7-9 with TRBJ1-3; D uncertain. Deletions cut 0 bases from V and 0 bases from J, with 6 bases between. The CDR3 contains 15 residues. Germline V gives CDR1 SEHNR, CDR2 FQNEAQ (reference sequence). The CDR3 is CASSLAGISGNTIYF. Here the CDR3 DNA reads TGTGCCAGCAGCTTAGCCGGAATCTCTGGAAACACCATATATTTT. The full variable domain, in which reference TRBV7-9 and TRBJ1-3 provide the parts outside the CDR3, is DTGVSQNPRHKITKRGQNVTFRCDPISEHNRLYWYRQTLGQGPEFLTYFQNEAQLEKSRLLSDRFSAERPKGSFSTLEIQRTEQGDSAMYLCASSLAGISGNTIYFGEGSWLTVV.

This rearrangement joins TRBV9 to TRBJ2-3, with TRBD2 identical over 8 bases. Trimming removed 3 bases from V and 7 bases from J; junction bases left unmatched: 10. This CDR3 is built from 15 residues. Germline values: CDR1 SGDLS, CDR2 YYNGEE. CDR3: CASSGTGGQLNTQYF. In DNA, the CDR3 is TGTGCCAGCAGCGGAACGGGGGGGCAATTGAATACGCAGTATTTT.

This clonotype was detected only a few times. The gene calls are TRBV20-1 and TRBJ1-4; 7 bases fit TRBD1. Germline V gene data show CDR1 as DFQATT and CDR2 as SNEGSKA (reference sequence). The V and J ends lost 7 bases and 5 bases, in that order; junction bases with no gene match: 10. CDR3 length equals 14 residues. The DNA of the CDR3 is TGCAGTGTAACAGGGGTAGGGGGGAATGAAAAACTGTTTTTT. Encoded protein: CSVTGVGGNEKLFF.

Note on this clonotype: An end of the junction differs from the germline gene, which may be a read error. The chain has TRBV2 and TRBJ2-2; tentative D call: TRBD2 (7 bases). The CDR3 sequence is 15 residues long. The V gene's germline CDR1 is SNHLY and CDR2 FYNNEI. The CDR3 sequence: CARGGGALNTGELPF. The DNA of the CDR3 is TGTGCCAGGGGTGGGGGGGCGCTGAACACCGGGGAGCTGCCTTTT.

The sample holds many counts of this clonotype. The V call is TRBV5-1, the J call TRBJ2-3; 9 bases are shared with TRBD2. This CDR3 spans 17 amino acids. Germline V gene lookup returns CDR1 SGHRS and CDR2 YFSETQ. V trimming: 3 bases; J trimming: 0 bases; junction bases outside the gene matches: 8. As DNA, the CDR3 is TGCGCCAGCAGCTCAACGTTAGCGGGGGCTAGCACAGATACGCAGTATTTT. The encoded protein is CASSSTLAGASTDTQYF.

The chain uses TRBV20-1 and TRBJ1-2; D unresolved. The CDR3 covers 13 residues. Germline V gives CDR1 DFQATT, CDR2 SNEGSKA (reference sequence). V dropped 6 bases and J dropped 4 bases, with 15 bases sitting between them. CDR3 amino acids: CSAREAQSYGYTF. The CDR3 DNA reads TGCAGTGCGAGGGAGGCCCAGAGCTATGGCTACACCTTC.